This entry concerns a single T cell receptor (beta chain). The data originate from a study of blood T cell repertoires in COVID-19. The age range of participants was about 18 to 89 years, with residence in about two dozen US areas. Cohort 3 donors were reported recovered after two negative PCRs, clearance, or symptom resolution. The germline V and J ends were trimmed by 4 bases and 0 bases, with 7 bases remaining between them. The CDR3 consists of 13 residues. From germline, CDR1 is SGDLS and CDR2 YYNGEE. Original data processing: For nucleated cells, counts were estimated from reference gene primer amplification. Generated by immunoSEQ multiplex PCR, the TCRdb table keeps only in-frame clones and is missing some. That table supplies the V and J calls and clone size; D and trimming were determined from the DNA. The sample holds 330,000 or so clones, about 88% seen once.

This TCR was sampled from a woman in her twenties or thirties who had recovered from COVID-19. This chain uses TRBV9 with TRBJ2-5; D might be TRBD1 (5 bases). The specimen was PBMCs or T cells enriched from blood (not recorded which). The CDR3 loop is CASSPTDQETQYF. CDR3 coding DNA: TGTGCCAGCAGCCCGACAGACCAAGAGACCCAGTACTTC.